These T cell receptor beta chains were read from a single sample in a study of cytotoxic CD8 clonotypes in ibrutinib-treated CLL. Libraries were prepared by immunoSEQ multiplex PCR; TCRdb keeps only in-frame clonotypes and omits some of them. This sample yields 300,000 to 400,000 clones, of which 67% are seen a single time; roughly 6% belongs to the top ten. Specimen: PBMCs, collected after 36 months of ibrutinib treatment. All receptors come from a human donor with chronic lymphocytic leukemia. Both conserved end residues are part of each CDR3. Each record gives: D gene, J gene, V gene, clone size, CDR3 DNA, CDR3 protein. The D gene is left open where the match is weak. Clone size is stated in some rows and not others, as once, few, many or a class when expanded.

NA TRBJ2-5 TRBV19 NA TGTGCCAGTAGTAAGGCCCTAGGGGCCCAAGAGACCCAGTACTTC CASSKALGAQETQYF
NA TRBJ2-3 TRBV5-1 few TGCGCCAGCAGCCAGGGCGGGACTAGCACAGATACGCAGTATTTT CASSQGGTSTDTQYF
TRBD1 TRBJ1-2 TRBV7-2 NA TGTGCCAGCAGCTTAGGACAGGGAAACTATGGCTACACCTTC CASSLGQGNYGYTF
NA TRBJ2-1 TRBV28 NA TGTGCCAGCAGACAGGGGAGGAATGAGCAGTTCTTC CASRQGRNEQFF
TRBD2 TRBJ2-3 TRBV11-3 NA TGTGCCAGCAGCTCCCTCAGCGGGGCCGCAGATACGCAGTATTTT CASSSLSGAADTQYF
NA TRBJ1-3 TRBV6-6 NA TGTGCCAGCAGACCTCCTTCCGCGGGACGTAGAAACACCATATATTTT CASRPPSAGRRNTIYF
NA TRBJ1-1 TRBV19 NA TGTGCCACCGACCGGCCAGAGAACACTGAAGCTTTCTTT CATDRPENTEAFF
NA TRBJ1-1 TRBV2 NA TGTGCCAGCCAGGGCACTGAAGCTTTCTTT CASQGTEAFF
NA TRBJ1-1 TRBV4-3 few TGCGCCAGCAGCCAAGGCAGACTGGGCACTGAAGCTTTCTTT CASSQGRLGTEAFF
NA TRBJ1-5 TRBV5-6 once TGTGCCAGCAGCTTAATAGGGGCCTCCAATCAGCCCCAGCATTTT CASSLIGASNQPQHF
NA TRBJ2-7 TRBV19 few TGTGCCAGTATCGGTAGCGGACTCTACGAGCAGTACTTC CASIGSGLYEQYF
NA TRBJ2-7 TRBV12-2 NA TGTGCAAGTCGCCCGGCGCACGAGCAGTACTTC CASRPAHEQYF
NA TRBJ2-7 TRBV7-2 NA TGTGCCAGCAGCTTAGCAATGTTGGGCTACGAGCAGTACTTC CASSLAMLGYEQYF
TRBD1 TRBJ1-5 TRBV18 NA TGTGCCAGCTCACCAGGGGACAGGGGAAGCAATCAGCCCCAGCATTTT CASSPGDRGSNQPQHF